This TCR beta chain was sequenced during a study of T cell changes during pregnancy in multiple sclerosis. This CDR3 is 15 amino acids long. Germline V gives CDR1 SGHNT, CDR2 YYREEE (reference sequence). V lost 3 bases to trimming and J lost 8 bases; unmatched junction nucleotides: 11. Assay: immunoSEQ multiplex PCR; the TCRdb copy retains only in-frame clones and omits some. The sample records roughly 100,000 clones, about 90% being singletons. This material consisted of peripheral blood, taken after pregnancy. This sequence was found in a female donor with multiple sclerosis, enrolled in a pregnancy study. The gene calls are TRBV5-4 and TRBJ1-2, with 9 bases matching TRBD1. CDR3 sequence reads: CASSWPGQGGDGYTF. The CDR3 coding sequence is TGTGCCAGCAGCTGGCCGGGACAGGGAGGGGACGGCTACACCTTC.